This TCR beta chain originates from a study of tumor and adjacent non-tumor tissue in lung cancer. Study at large: Histology: around 13 adenocarcinoma, a couple of squamous cell carcinoma, 1 small cell lung cancer. Study-level findings and limits: Tumor tissue had significantly higher TCR diversity than normal lung. In normal lung, the top 100 clones were significantly more dominant than in tumor.

The V and J ends lost 7 bases and 9 bases respectively, with 22 bases between them. The CDR3 has 15 residues. Per the germline V gene, CDR1 is MNHEY and CDR2 is SVGEGT. The library came from three nested PCR rounds adapted from ARM-PCR protocols. TCRdb re-called the multiplex PCR reads with MiXCR, one entry per CDR3 protein. The table has some 100,000 distinct CDR3 sequences, 80% seen once. This sample's RNA came from whole unsorted tissue. This non-tumor lung sample came from over 3 cm beyond the tumor edge. As for this clonotype: Its antigen is not known. As the CDR3 is not closed by the conserved phenylalanine or tryptophan, this likely results from a read error.

The material sequenced was distant non-tumor lung tissue. This receptor was identified in a man aged 55 to 70 with small cell lung cancer. The chain is built from TRBV6-2 or TRBV6-3 and TRBJ2-1; D is ambiguous. CDR3: CASTNLRVVQIEQFC. The DNA of the CDR3 is TGTGCCAGCACCAACCTTAGAGTAGTCCAAATTGAGCAGTTCTGC.